This record concerns one TCR beta chain sequence. Recruits, aged roughly 18 to 95 years, lived in 20 to 30 US areas. Among Cohort 3 donors, those recovered had two negative PCRs, clearance, or symptom resolution. This CDR3 contains 14 residues. Per the germline V gene, CDR1 is MNHEY and CDR2 is SVGAGI. The V segment lost 6 bases and the J segment 4 bases; nucleotides outside the gene matches: 7. Original data processing: Estimation of nucleated cell counts was performed using reference gene primer amplification. Only in-frame clones appear in the TCRdb table, and some are missing; sequencing was by immunoSEQ multiplex PCR. Clone size and V and J calls were adopted from that table, with D and trimming inferred from the DNA. This sample has about 46,000 clones, with more than 85% found just once. The record originates from a study of blood T cell repertoires in COVID-19.

The rearrangement joins TRBV6-5 to TRBJ2-7, with 9 bases matching TRBD1. The sequencing sample was made of PBMCs or T cells enriched from blood (not recorded which). This receptor was taken from a woman between 50 and 59 years old who had recovered from COVID-19. In DNA, the CDR3 is TGTGCCAGCAGCAAAACAGGGGGCGCGTACGAGCAGTACTTC. This encodes CASSKTGGAYEQYF.